This T cell receptor (beta chain) was sequenced in a study of T cell changes during pregnancy in multiple sclerosis. Assay: immunoSEQ multiplex PCR; the TCRdb copy retains only in-frame clones and omits some. The sample lists fewer than 35,000 clones, about 88% seen once, with around 0.4% in the top ten. This receptor was obtained from a female donor in good health, enrolled as a control in a pregnancy study. The sample consisted of CD4+ T cells from peripheral blood mononuclear cells, taken in the second trimester of pregnancy.

The CDR3 loop is CASSLAAGRTEAFF. CDR3 coding DNA: TGTGCCAGCAGCCTTGCGGCAGGGCGCACTGAAGCTTTCTTT. The rearrangement uses TRBV6-4 and TRBJ1-1; a possible D gene is TRBD1 (5 bases). Germline loops: CDR1 MRHNA, CDR2 SNTAGT. The length of the CDR3 is 14 residues. Trimming took 6 bases from V and 4 from J, leaving 15 bases between them.